This entry describes one T cell receptor beta chain. Its specificity is not known. Sequenced by immunoSEQ multiplex PCR; TCRdb stores in-frame clones only, minus some. The repertoire holds 56,000 or so clones, approximately 83% seen once, with around a sixth in the top ten. This record belongs to a study of PD-L1 blockade in urothelial cancer. About the study: A median roughly 150,000 T cells were found in blood samples.

Regarding the study as a whole: Expansion of tumor-associated blood clones at 3 weeks was greater in durable-benefit patients.

Time point described: pretreatment peripheral blood. Patients were living with locally advanced or metastatic urothelial carcinoma. Patients each gave 1 to 8 samples, pretreatment and on-treatment. The sequence derives from a man between 65 and 85 years old with urothelial cancer. Sequenced material: PBMCs, taken around atezolizumab (anti-PD-L1) treatment.

In DNA form, the CDR3 reads TGTGCAAGTCGCTTAGCGCTTCGGGAGACCCAGTACTTC. Its translation is CASRLALRETQYF. V gene TRBV12-2 combines with J gene TRBJ2-5; the DNA was not used to check the table's D call, TRBD2. TRBV12-2 is tagged as a pseudogene. The CDR3 is made up of 13 amino acids.